This T cell receptor beta chain was identified during a study of cytomegalovirus exposure and HLA in healthy donors. PCR amplification relied on 60 Vbeta primers (plus 13 Jbeta primers). Here immunoSEQ multiplex PCR was the method, and the copy in TCRdb shows in-frame clones only, minus some. The sample comprises 140,000 to 150,000 clones, about three quarters of which are singletons, and about 1.8% rests with the top ten. The sequenced material came from PBMCs. The origin of this receptor is a woman in her twenties or thirties in good health and CMV-seronegative.

The CDR3 nucleotides are TGTGCCTGGAGCGGGGGGAAGGGCTACACCTTC. Its translation is CAWSGGKGYTF. The V call is TRBV30, the J call TRBJ1-2; the D gene is possibly TRBD1 (5 bases). The CDR3 is made up of 11 amino acids. Trimming stripped 3 bases from V and 8 bases from J, with 10 bases between. Germline CDR1 and CDR2: GTSNPN and SVGIG (reference sequence).